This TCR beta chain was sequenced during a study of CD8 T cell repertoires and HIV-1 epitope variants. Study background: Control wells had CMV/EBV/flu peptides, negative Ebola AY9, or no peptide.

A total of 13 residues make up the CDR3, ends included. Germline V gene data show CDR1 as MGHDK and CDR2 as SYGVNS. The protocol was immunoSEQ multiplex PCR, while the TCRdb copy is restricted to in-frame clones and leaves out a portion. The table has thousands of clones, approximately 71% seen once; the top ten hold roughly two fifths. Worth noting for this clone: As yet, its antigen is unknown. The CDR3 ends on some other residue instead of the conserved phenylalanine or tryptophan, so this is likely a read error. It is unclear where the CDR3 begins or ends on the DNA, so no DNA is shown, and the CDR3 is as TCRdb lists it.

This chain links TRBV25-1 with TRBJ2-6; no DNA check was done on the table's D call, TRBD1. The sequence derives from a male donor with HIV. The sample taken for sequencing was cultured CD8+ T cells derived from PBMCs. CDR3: CASSRVGELDKVG.